This T cell receptor beta chain was sequenced for a study of OX40 agonist ivuxolimab in advanced cancers. Whole-study findings and limits: Dosing at 0.1 to 3.0 mg/kg was accompanied by clonal expansion of CD4+ and CD8+ blood T cells by week 6.

The V gene lost 2 bases and the J gene lost 6 bases, with 12 bases spanning the gap. CDR1 is SGDLS, CDR2 YYNGEE, per germline. The CDR3 runs 14 residues. Using immunoSEQ multiplex PCR, the repertoire was profiled, and TCRdb retains in-frame clones only, with some absent. The top ten hold 3.4% of the sample, which has 40,000 to 55,000 clones, around 90% seen once. With regard to this clone: Its target is unknown.

This material consisted of CD4+ or CD8+ T cells sorted from blood, taken in a trial of the OX40 agonist ivuxolimab. V and J are TRBV9 and TRBJ2-1; D is perhaps TRBD2 (5 bases). The source of this sequence is an adult with an advanced solid tumor such as melanoma, head and neck, liver or kidney cancer. CDR3 sequence: CASSVGEYFNEQFF. The CDR3 DNA reads TGTGCCAGCAGCGTTGGGGAGTACTTCAATGAGCAGTTCTTC.